The 25 T cell receptor beta chains below all came from one sample that was sequenced in a study of identical twins. Using its own MiXCR run on the 5' RACE reads, TCRdb lists one record per CDR3 protein. The profile covers 120,000 to 150,000 distinct CDR3 sequences, with under 4.5% appearing a single time and around 8% taken by the ten largest. Material: memory T cells sorted from blood. These TCRs come from a man between 18 and 29 years old in good health.

This clonotype has ten or more counts. The rearrangement joins TRBV15 to TRBJ2-5; TRBD2 matches at 7 bases. This CDR3 is built from 14 residues. V shed 5 bases and J 5 bases; nucleotides not matched to a gene: 8. CDR1 is LNHNV, CDR2 YYDKDF, per germline (reference sequence). This chain's CDR3 is CATSPRGGAETQYF. The CDR3, as DNA: TGTGCCACCAGCCCAAGGGGAGGGGCGGAGACCCAGTACTTC.

Ten or more counts support this clonotype. The CDR3 protein is CATSRGRRAGGTYNEQFF. CDR3 nucleotides: TGTGCCACCAGCAGAGGTCGTCGAGCGGGGGGTACCTACAATGAGCAGTTCTTC. J is TRBJ2-1 and V is TRBV15, with 9 bases fitting TRBD2. The CDR3 totals 18 residues. Per germline, CDR1 LNHNV and CDR2 YYDKDF (reference sequence). V was pared by 1 base and J by 2 bases, with 9 bases of the junction left unmatched.

In its sample, this clonotype was seen many times. The chain recombines TRBV12-3 or TRBV12-4 with TRBJ2-2; D is undetermined. This CDR3 region has 13 residues. The V and J ends lost 6 bases and 0 bases respectively, with 5 bases between them. The CDR3 loop is CASRGANTGELFF. The CDR3 DNA reads TGTGCCAGCAGGGGTGCGAACACCGGGGAGCTGTTTTTT.

This clonotype was detected many times. The chain links TRBV12-3 or TRBV12-4 to TRBJ1-2, with D possibly being TRBD1 (5 bases). V lost 3 bases, J lost 8 bases, and 13 bases lay in between. The CDR3 totals 13 residues. CDR3 protein: CASSLRRGWGYTF. DNA for the CDR3: TGTGCCAGCAGTTTGAGGAGGGGATGGGGCTACACCTTC.

In its sample, this clonotype was seen many times. This chain uses TRBV20-1 with TRBJ2-7; D is possibly TRBD2 (5 bases). V was cut by 7 bases and J by 0 bases, with 10 bases left in between. The CDR3 is made up of 12 amino acids. Germline CDR1 reads DFQATT; CDR2 reads SNEGSKA (reference sequence). In nucleotides, the CDR3 is TGCAGTGAGAGACTATCCTCCTACGAGCAGTACTTC. Amino acids: CSERLSSYEQYF.

This clonotype was counted ten times or more. The J gene is TRBJ2-5, the V gene TRBV12-3 or TRBV12-4; 7 positions match TRBD1. The junction had 7 bases not matched to a gene; V was cut back by 2 bases and J by 4 bases. The CDR3 runs to 15 residues. CDR3 sequence: CASSLKQGWGETQYF. The CDR3 DNA reads TGTGCCAGCAGTTTAAAACAGGGGTGGGGAGAGACCCAGTACTTC.

This clonotype was counted at least ten times. The chain carries TRBV20-1 and TRBJ2-5; 14 nucleotides align to TRBD2. The CDR3 contains 14 residues. V was clipped by 5 bases and J by 5 bases; unmatched bases: 4. In germline, CDR1 is DFQATT, CDR2 SNEGSKA (reference sequence). CDR3 bases: TGCAGTGCTCTCGGGACTAGCGGGAGCGAGACCCAGTACTTC. Translating it yields CSALGTSGSETQYF.

This clonotype was found many times. The V call is TRBV2, the J call TRBJ1-5; TRBD1 matches at 8 bases. The CDR3 loop spans 15 amino acids. The ends lost 7 bases at V and 3 bases at J; junction bases unmatched: 8. Germline CDR1 and CDR2: SNHLY and FYNNEI. CDR3 protein: CASIAGTGLNQPQHF. The CDR3 DNA reads TGTGCCAGCATAGCCGGGACAGGACTCAATCAGCCCCAGCATTTT.

This sequence joins TRBV18 and TRBJ2-7; D possibly uses TRBD1 or TRBD2 (7 bases each). V gave up 6 bases and J gave up 6 bases, with 18 bases separating them. The CDR3 is 14 residues long. Germline loops: CDR1 KGHSH, CDR2 LQKENI. The CDR3 protein is CASSRGGGLAEQYV. The CDR3 DNA follows: TGTGCCAGCTCCCGGGGAGGGGGCCTTGCCGAGCAGTACGTC.

This clonotype was counted at least ten times. The chain couples TRBV7-2 to TRBJ1-6, with 7 nucleotides matching TRBD1. This CDR3 region has 16 residues. Trimming cost V 4 bases and J 4 bases; bases outside gene matches: 7. CDR1 and CDR2 (germline): SGHTA, FQGNSA. The CDR3 here is CASSSGGTVYNSPLHF. Here the CDR3 DNA reads TGTGCCAGCAGCTCCGGAGGGACAGTTTATAATTCACCCCTCCACTTT.

This clonotype has at least ten counts. The V gene is TRBV15, the J gene TRBJ2-6; D is uncertain. Germline V gene lookup returns CDR1 LNHNV and CDR2 YYDKDF (reference sequence). The CDR3 covers 15 residues. Trimming cost V 3 bases and J 0 bases, with 6 bases left between them. The CDR3 protein is CATSRRLSGANVLTF. For the CDR3, the DNA is TGTGCCACCAGCAGGCGACTCTCTGGGGCCAACGTCCTGACTTTC.

This clonotype was counted ten times or more. The rearrangement joins TRBV6-1 to TRBJ2-3; D may be TRBD1 (6 bases). Germline V CDR1 and CDR2: MNHNS, SASEGT. The CDR3 is 14 amino acids. Trimming stripped 7 bases from V and 2 bases from J, with 13 bases between. The CDR3 region has the DNA TGTGCCAGCACACAGGGAGCGCTCACAGATACGCAGTATTTT. Its translation: CASTQGALTDTQYF.

At least ten counts were recorded for this clonotype. The gene calls are TRBV12-3 or TRBV12-4 and TRBJ2-5; D remains unclear. The CDR3 has 14 residues. V was trimmed by 6 bases and J by 5 bases, leaving 16 bases between them. The DNA for the CDR3 is TGTGCCAGCAGACCCTCGGGCCCCGTTGAGACCCAGTACTTC. Its translation is CASRPSGPVETQYF.

This chain joins TRBV6-1 and TRBJ1-1; D unclear. This CDR3 has 12 amino acids. Trimming stripped 7 bases from V and 1 base from J, with 7 bases between. Germline V lookup: CDR1 MNHNS, CDR2 SASEGT. CDR3 protein: CASIWRNTEAFF. The CDR3 DNA follows: TGTGCCAGCATATGGCGGAACACTGAAGCTTTCTTT.

The chain couples TRBV7-8 to TRBJ2-2, with 7 bases that match TRBD2. Trimming removed 5 bases from V and 4 bases from J; junction bases left unmatched: 10. The CDR3 length is 16 residues. CDR1 is SGHVS, CDR2 FQNEAQ, per germline. The CDR3 nucleotides are TGTGCCAGCAGCGCAGCTGGGAGGGCGGGCACCGGGGAGCTGTTTTTT. As protein: CASSAAGRAGTGELFF.

This clonotype was recorded many times. The V gene is TRBV5-1, the J gene TRBJ2-1; TRBD2 is a possible D gene (5 bases). CDR1 is SGHRS and CDR2 is YFSETQ in the germline V gene. Trimming removed 5 bases at V and 4 bases at J, with 16 bases between. The CDR3 totals 15 residues. The DNA for the CDR3 is TGCGCCAGCAGTCCAACGGACTCCGGATACAATGAGCAGTTCTTC. Residues: CASSPTDSGYNEQFF.

This clonotype was seen many times. The chain combines TRBV7-7 with TRBJ2-1, with 8 nucleotides matching TRBD2. V shed 5 bases and J 3 bases; nucleotides not matched to a gene: 3. The length of the CDR3 is 14 residues. Germline CDR1 and CDR2: SSHAT and FNYEAQ (reference sequence). Written as DNA, the CDR3 is TGTGCCAGCAGCCCCGGGGGGGGCTACAATGAGCAGTTCTTC. This sequence encodes CASSPGGGYNEQFF.

This clonotype has at least ten counts. The chain is built from TRBV24-1 and TRBJ2-2; the match to TRBD2 covers 7 bases. With V trimmed by 5 bases and J by 1 base, 3 bases remained unmatched. Germline lookup yields CDR1 KGHDR and CDR2 SFDVKD. The CDR3 length is 15 residues. For the CDR3, the DNA is TGTGCCACCAGTGGGGAGGGAATGAACACCGGGGAGCTGTTTTTT. Its translation is CATSGEGMNTGELFF.

This clonotype came up many times. The rearrangement uses TRBV20-1 and TRBJ1-5; D is undetermined. Trimming removed 6 bases at V and 8 bases at J, with 17 bases between. CDR3 length: 13 amino acids. Germline lookup yields CDR1 DFQATT and CDR2 SNEGSKA (reference sequence). CDR3: CSARTAAVEPQHF. The CDR3 nucleotides read TGCAGTGCAAGGACCGCCGCGGTGGAGCCCCAGCATTTT.

This clonotype was seen many times. The CDR3 reads CASSTRPDGEQFF. The CDR3 bases are TGCGCCAGCAGCACACGCCCAGACGGGGAGCAGTTCTTC. This chain joins TRBV10-1 and TRBJ2-1; D uncertain. The length of the CDR3 is 13 residues. Germline lookup yields CDR1 WNHNN and CDR2 SYGVQD (reference sequence). V was clipped by 6 bases and J by 10 bases, with 16 bases between them.

This clonotype appeared many times. The rearrangement joins TRBV12-3 or TRBV12-4 to TRBJ2-3; the match to TRBD2 covers 10 bases. The CDR3 has 16 residues. J was trimmed by 4 bases and V by 3 bases; bases with no gene match: 7. The CDR3: CASSFLPAGGPDTQYF. The CDR3 DNA sequence: TGTGCCAGCAGTTTCCTCCCAGCGGGAGGGCCAGATACGCAGTATTTT.

This chain joins TRBV20-1 and TRBJ1-6; a possible D gene is TRBD1 (5 bases). Trimming left V 1 base short and J 10 bases short, with 17 bases between. The V gene's germline CDR1 is DFQATT and CDR2 SNEGSKA (reference sequence). The CDR3 has 15 amino acids. As DNA, the CDR3 is TGCAGTGCTAGAGCTATTGGGACGTCGGACTCACCCCTCCACTTT. Translation: CSARAIGTSDSPLHF.

The chain uses TRBV19 and TRBJ1-3, with unresolved D. CDR1 is LNHDA, CDR2 SQIVND, per germline (reference sequence). The length of the CDR3 is 14 residues. V lost 6 bases to trimming and J lost 0 bases, with 9 bases between them. The CDR3 loop is CASRNIFSGNTIYF. CDR3 nucleotide sequence: TGTGCCAGTAGGAACATCTTCTCTGGAAACACCATATATTTT.

This clonotype was counted many times. The genes are TRBV12-3 or TRBV12-4 and TRBJ2-1; D not certain. The CDR3 covers 13 residues. V lost 3 bases to trimming and J lost 6 bases, with 9 bases between them. The CDR3 spells CASSLGYRNEQFF. CDR3 in DNA: TGTGCCAGCAGTTTGGGGTACCGCAATGAGCAGTTCTTC.

This clonotype was found many times. The chain has TRBV28 and TRBJ2-1; TRBD2 aligns across 9 bases. The CDR3 covers 14 residues. V lost 6 bases, J lost 9 bases, and 9 bases stayed unmatched. Per germline, CDR1 MDHEN and CDR2 SYDVKM. The CDR3 here is CASRGVLAGSEQFF. For the CDR3, the DNA is TGTGCCAGCAGGGGGGTCCTAGCGGGAAGTGAGCAGTTCTTC.